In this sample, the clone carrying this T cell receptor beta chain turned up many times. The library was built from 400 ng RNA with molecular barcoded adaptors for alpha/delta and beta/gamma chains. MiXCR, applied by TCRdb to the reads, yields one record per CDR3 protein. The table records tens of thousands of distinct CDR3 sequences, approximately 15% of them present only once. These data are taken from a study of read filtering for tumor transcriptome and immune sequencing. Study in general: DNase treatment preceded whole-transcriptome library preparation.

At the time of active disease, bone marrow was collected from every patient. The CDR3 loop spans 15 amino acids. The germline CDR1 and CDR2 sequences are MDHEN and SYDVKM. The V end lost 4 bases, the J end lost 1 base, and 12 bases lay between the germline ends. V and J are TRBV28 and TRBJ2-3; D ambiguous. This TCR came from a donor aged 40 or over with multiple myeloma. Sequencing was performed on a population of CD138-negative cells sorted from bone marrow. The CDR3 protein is CASSSTTLGTDTQYF. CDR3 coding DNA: TGTGCCAGCAGTTCAACAACCCTAGGCACAGATACGCAGTATTTT. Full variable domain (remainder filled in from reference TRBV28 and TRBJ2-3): DVKVTQSSRYLVKRTGEKVFLECVQDMDHENMFWYRQDPGLGLRLIYFSYDVKMKEKGDIPEGYSVSREKKERFSLILESASTNQTSMYLCASSSTTLGTDTQYFGPGTRLTVL.